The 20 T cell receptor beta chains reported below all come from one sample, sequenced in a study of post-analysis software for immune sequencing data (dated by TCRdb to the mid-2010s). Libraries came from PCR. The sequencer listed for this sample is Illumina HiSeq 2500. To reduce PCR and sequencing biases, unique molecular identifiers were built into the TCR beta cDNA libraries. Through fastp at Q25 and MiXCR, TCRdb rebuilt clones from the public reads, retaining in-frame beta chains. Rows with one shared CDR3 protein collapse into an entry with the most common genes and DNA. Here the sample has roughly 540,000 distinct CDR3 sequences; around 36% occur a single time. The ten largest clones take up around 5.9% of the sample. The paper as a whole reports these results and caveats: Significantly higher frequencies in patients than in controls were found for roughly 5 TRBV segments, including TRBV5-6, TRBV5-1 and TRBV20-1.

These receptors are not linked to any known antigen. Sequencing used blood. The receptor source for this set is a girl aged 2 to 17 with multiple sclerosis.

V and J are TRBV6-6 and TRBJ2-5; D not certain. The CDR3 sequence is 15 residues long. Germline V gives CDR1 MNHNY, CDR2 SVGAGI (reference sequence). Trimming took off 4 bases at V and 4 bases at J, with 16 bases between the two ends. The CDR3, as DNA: TGTGCCAGCAGTTCTCTTTCCAGCCGCGTAGAGACCCAGTACTTC. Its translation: CASSSLSSRVETQYF.

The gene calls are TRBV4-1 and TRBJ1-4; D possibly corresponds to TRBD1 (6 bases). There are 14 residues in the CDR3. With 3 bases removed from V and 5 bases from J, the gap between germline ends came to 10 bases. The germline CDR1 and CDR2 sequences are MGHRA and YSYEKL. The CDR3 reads CASSQFGQNEKLFF. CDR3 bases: TGCGCCAGCAGCCAGTTCGGACAGAATGAAAAACTGTTTTTT.

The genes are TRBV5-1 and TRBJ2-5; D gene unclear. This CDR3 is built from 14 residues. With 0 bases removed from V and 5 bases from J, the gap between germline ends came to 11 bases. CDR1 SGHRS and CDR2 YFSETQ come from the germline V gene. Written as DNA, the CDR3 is TGCGCCAGCAGCTTGGGTAAGGGCGGCGAGACCCAGTACTTC. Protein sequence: CASSLGKGGETQYF. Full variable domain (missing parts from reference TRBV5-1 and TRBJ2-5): KAGVTQTPRYLIKTRGQQVTLSCSPISGHRSVSWYQQTPGQGLQFLFEYFSETQRNKGNFPGRFSGRQFSNSRSEMNVSTLELGDSALYLCASSLGKGGETQYFGPGTRLLVL.

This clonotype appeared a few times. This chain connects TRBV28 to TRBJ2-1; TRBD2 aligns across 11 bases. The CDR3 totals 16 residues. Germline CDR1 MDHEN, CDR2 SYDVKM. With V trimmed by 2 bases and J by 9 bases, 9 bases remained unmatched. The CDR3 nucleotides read TGTGCCAGCAGTTTAGCTTGTAGCGGGGGGGCGTGTGAGCAGTTCTTC. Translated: CASSLACSGGACEQFF.

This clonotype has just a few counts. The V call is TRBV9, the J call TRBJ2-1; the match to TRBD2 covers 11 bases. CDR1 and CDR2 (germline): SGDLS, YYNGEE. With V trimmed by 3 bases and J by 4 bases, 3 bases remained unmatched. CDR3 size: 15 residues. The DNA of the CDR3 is TGTGCCAGCAGCGCGACTAGCGGGGCTTACAATGAGCAGTTCTTC. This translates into CASSATSGAYNEQFF.

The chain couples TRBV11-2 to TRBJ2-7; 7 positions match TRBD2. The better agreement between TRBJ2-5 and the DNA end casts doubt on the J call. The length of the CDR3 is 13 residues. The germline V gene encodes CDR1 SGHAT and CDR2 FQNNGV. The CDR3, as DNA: TGTGCCAGCAGCCCCCATTCGGGGGGGACCCAGTACTTC. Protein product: CASSPHSGGTQYF.

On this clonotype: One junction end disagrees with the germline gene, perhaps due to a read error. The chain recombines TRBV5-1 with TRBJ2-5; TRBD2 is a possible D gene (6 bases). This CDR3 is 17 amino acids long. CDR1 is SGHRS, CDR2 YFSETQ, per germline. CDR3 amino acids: CASSLAFQDPSGEAQYF. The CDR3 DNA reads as TGCGCCAGCAGCTTGGCCTTTCAGGACCCCTCGGGAGAGGCCCAGTACTTC.

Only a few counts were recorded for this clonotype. The CDR3 spells CASSSSLGAAGGPGNEQFF. Written as DNA, the CDR3 is TGTGCCAGCAGTTCAAGCCTCGGGGCAGCGGGGGGGCCGGGGAATGAGCAGTTCTTC. The chain employs TRBV7-8 and TRBJ2-1; TRBD2 matches at 10 bases. After removal of 6 bases from V and 7 bases from J, the junction contained 21 bases not matched to a gene. CDR3 length: 19 amino acids. Germline V gives CDR1 SGHVS, CDR2 FQNEAQ.

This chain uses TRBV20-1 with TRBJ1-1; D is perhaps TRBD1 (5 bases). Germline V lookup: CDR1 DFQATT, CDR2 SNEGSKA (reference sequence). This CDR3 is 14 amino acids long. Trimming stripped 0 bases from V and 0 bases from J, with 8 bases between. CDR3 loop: CSARDGGLNTEAFF. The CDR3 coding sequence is TGCAGTGCTAGAGACGGGGGTTTGAACACTGAAGCTTTCTTT.

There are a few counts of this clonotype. The CDR3 nucleotides are TGTGCCAGCAGACCAACTAGCGGGGTCACCGGGGAGCTGTTTTTT. Encoded protein: CASRPTSGVTGELFF. The rearrangement joins TRBV7-8 to TRBJ2-2, with 10 nucleotides matching TRBD2. The V gene end was trimmed by 6 bases and the J gene end by 4 bases; junction bases not matched to a gene: 5. Germline CDR1 and CDR2: SGHVS and FQNEAQ. CDR3 length: 15 amino acids.

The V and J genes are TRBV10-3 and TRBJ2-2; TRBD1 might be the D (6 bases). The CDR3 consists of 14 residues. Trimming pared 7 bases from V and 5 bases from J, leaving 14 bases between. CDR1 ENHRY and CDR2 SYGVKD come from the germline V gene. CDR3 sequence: CAINGAGDTGELFF. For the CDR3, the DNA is TGTGCCATCAATGGGGCAGGGGATACCGGGGAGCTGTTTTTT.

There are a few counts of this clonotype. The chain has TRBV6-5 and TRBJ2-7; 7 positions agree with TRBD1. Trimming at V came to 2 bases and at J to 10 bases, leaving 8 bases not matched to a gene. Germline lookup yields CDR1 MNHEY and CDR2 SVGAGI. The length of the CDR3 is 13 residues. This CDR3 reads CASSYRGREAQYF. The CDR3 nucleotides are TGTGCCAGCAGTTACAGGGGGCGAGAGGCCCAGTACTTC.

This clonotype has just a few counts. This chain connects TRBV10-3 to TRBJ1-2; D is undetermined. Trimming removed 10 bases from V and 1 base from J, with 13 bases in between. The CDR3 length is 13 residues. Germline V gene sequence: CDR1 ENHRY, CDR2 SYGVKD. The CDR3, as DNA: TGTGCCACCCAAGATAATCGTAACTATGGCTACACCTTC. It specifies CATQDNRNYGYTF.

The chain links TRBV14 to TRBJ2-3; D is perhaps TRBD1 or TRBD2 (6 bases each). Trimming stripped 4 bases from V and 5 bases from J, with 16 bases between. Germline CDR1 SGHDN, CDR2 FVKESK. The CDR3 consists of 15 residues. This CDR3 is CASSPRQVGGDTQYF. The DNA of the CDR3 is TGTGCCAGCAGCCCTCGACAGGTGGGAGGAGATACGCAGTATTTT.

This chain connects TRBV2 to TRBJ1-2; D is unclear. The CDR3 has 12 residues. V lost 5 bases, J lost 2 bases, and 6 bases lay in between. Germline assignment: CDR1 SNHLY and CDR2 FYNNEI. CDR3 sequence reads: CASSQQNYGYTF. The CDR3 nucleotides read TGTGCCAGCAGTCAACAGAACTATGGCTACACCTTC.

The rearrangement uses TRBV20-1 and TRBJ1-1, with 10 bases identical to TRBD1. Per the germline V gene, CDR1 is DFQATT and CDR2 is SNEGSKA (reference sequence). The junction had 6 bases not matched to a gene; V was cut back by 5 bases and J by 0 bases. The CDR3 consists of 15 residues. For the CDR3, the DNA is TGCAGTGCTCAGTCGGGACAGGGGTTGAACACTGAAGCTTTCTTT. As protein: CSAQSGQGLNTEAFF.

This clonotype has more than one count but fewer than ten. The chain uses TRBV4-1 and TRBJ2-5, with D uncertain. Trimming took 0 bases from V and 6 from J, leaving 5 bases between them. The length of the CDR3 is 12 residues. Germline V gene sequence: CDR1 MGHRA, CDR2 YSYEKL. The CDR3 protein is CASSQESQTQYF. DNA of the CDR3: TGCGCCAGCAGCCAAGAATCTCAGACCCAGTACTTC.

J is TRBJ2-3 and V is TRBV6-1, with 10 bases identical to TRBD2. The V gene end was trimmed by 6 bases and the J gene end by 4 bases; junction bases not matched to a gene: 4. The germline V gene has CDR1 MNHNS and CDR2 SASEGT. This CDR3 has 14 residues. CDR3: CASRGSGGPDTQYF. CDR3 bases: TGTGCCAGCAGAGGTAGCGGGGGGCCAGATACGCAGTATTTT.

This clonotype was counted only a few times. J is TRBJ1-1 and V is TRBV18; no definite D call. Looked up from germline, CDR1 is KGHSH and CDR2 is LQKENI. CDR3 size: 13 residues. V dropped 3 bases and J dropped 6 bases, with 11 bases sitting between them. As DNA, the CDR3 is TGTGCCAGCTCACCGGCGAAATCCTCTGAAGCTTTCTTT. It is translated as CASSPAKSSEAFF.

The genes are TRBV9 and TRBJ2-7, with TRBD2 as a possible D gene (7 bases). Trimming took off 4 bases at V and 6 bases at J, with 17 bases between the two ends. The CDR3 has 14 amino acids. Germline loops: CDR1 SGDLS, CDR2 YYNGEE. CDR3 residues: CASSPLGGPGEQYF. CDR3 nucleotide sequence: TGTGCCAGCAGCCCATTGGGGGGGCCTGGCGAGCAGTACTTC.